The 20 T cell receptor beta chains given below trace back to one sample, sequenced in a study of blood T cell repertoires in COVID-19. Generated by immunoSEQ multiplex PCR, the TCRdb table keeps only in-frame clones and is missing some. The table lists 150,000 to 190,000 clones, about 85% of them singletons, with 8.3% in the top ten. The sequenced material came from peripheral blood. These receptors originate from a woman aged 55-70 years with COVID-19, enrolled during active disease.

The chain uses TRBV12-5 and TRBJ2-5; 12 bases fit TRBD1. Per the germline V gene, CDR1 is LGHNT and CDR2 is FRNRAP. Trimming cost V 6 bases and J 5 bases; bases outside gene matches: 4. The CDR3 loop spans 14 amino acids. The CDR3 DNA is TGTGCTAGTGGACGGGGACAGGGGGCGGAGACCCAGTACTTC. Translation: CASGRGQGAETQYF.

In regard to this clone: The germline gene is not matched at one end of the junction; a read error may be the cause. The chain uses TRBV7-7 and TRBJ2-7; 7 nucleotides match TRBD2. Germline CDR1 and CDR2: SSHAT and FNYEAQ (reference sequence). This CDR3 has 14 residues. The CDR3 coding sequence is TGTGCTAGCAGCTTAGGACTAGGCTCCAACGAGCAGTACTTC. Translated, it gives CASSLGLGSNEQYF.

This clone appeared a few times. The chain recombines TRBV10-3 with TRBJ2-5, with 9 bases matching TRBD2. The CDR3 totals 16 residues. Looked up from germline, CDR1 is ENHRY and CDR2 is SYGVKD. The V segment lost 0 bases and the J segment 5 bases; nucleotides outside the gene matches: 7. DNA of the CDR3: TGTGCCATCAGTGAGTCTATAGCGGGAGTGGGGGAGACCCAGTACTTC. Its translation is CAISESIAGVGETQYF.

The rearrangement uses TRBV2 and TRBJ2-3; a possible D gene is TRBD1 (6 bases). The V gene lost 1 base and the J gene lost 6 bases, with 14 bases spanning the gap. The CDR3 totals 15 residues. Per the germline V gene, CDR1 is SNHLY and CDR2 is FYNNEI. Here the CDR3 reads CASSEDRDIGDTQYF. As DNA, the CDR3 is TGTGCCAGCAGTGAAGATCGGGACATCGGGGATACGCAGTATTTT. Drawing the rest from reference TRBV2 and TRBJ2-3, the complete variable domain is EPEVTQTPSHQVTQMGQEVILRCVPISNHLYFYWYRQILGQKVEFLVSFYNNEISEKSEIFDDQFSVERPDGSNFTLKIRSTKLEDSAMYFCASSEDRDIGDTQYFGPGTRLTVL.

J is TRBJ2-6 and V is TRBV19; D is possibly TRBD2 (6 bases). Between the trimmed V and J ends, which lost 6 bases and 3 bases, there was a span of 12 bases. CDR1 and CDR2 (germline): LNHDA, SQIVND (reference sequence). The CDR3 sequence is 15 residues long. CDR3 sequence reads: CASRLGGSGANVLTF. The DNA of the CDR3 is TGTGCCAGTAGGCTGGGGGGAAGTGGGGCCAACGTCCTGACTTTC.

The chain joins TRBV6-6 to TRBJ2-3; the D gene is possibly TRBD2 (5 bases). The CDR3 totals 16 residues. Looked up from germline, CDR1 is MNHNY and CDR2 is SVGAGI (reference sequence). Trimming took 6 bases from V and 0 from J, leaving 16 bases between them. The CDR3 DNA is TGTGCCAGCAGCCTACATCCGGCGGGTAGCACAGATACGCAGTATTTT. Its protein is CASSLHPAGSTDTQYF.

This clone has only one observation. The genes are TRBV11-2 and TRBJ1-2; a weak D match, TRBD1 (6 bases). Germline CDR1 SGHAT, CDR2 FQNNGV. The V end was cut by 5 bases, the J end by 5 bases, with 18 bases between. This CDR3 has 15 amino acids. CDR3 in amino acids: CASSPGAQGPYGYTF. The CDR3 DNA reads TGTGCCAGCAGCCCAGGGGCACAGGGCCCTTATGGCTACACCTTC.

This clone has a single count. The V gene is TRBV9, the J gene TRBJ1-2, with D perhaps TRBD1 (6 bases). V was pared by 4 bases and J by 3 bases, with 13 bases between. This CDR3 is 14 amino acids long. Germline V gene sequence: CDR1 SGDLS, CDR2 YYNGEE. CDR3 protein: CASSFRDKHYGYTF. In DNA, the CDR3 is TGTGCCAGCAGCTTCCGGGACAAACACTATGGCTACACCTTC.

This clone was observed a few times. The genes are TRBV5-1 and TRBJ2-6; D possibly corresponds to TRBD2 (5 bases). The CDR3 totals 19 residues. From germline, CDR1 is SGHRS and CDR2 YFSETQ. The ends were cut back, 1 base at V and 0 bases at J, with 17 bases in the middle. For the CDR3, the DNA is TGCGCCAGCAGCTTGAGCCTATCGGGGTATGGCTCTGGGGCCAACGTCCTGACTTTC. It is translated as CASSLSLSGYGSGANVLTF. Combining the CDR3 with reference TRBV5-1 and TRBJ2-6 gives the whole variable domain KAGVTQTPRYLIKTRGQQVTLSCSPISGHRSVSWYQQTPGQGLQFLFEYFSETQRNKGNFPGRFSGRQFSNSRSEMNVSTLELGDSALYLCASSLSLSGYGSGANVLTFGAGSRLTVL.

This rearrangement joins TRBV19 to TRBJ2-3; 7 nucleotides align to TRBD1. V lost 4 bases to trimming and J lost 0 bases; unmatched junction nucleotides: 7. Germline assignment: CDR1 LNHDA and CDR2 SQIVND (reference sequence). The CDR3 is made up of 16 amino acids. The CDR3 DNA reads TGTGCCAGTAGTAAACGGAAGGGACAGAGCACAGATACGCAGTATTTT. It yields the protein CASSKRKGQSTDTQYF.

On this clone itself: Germline and junction disagree at one end, which may indicate a read error. The CDR3 nucleotides are TGTGCCAGCAGTTCCCCGGGTTTCAATCAACCCCAGCATTTT. The encoded protein is CASSSPGFNQPQHF. The gene calls are TRBV27 and TRBJ1-5; D not resolved. The CDR3 consists of 14 residues. Germline lookup yields CDR1 MNHEY and CDR2 SMNVEV (reference sequence).

The chain employs TRBV12-5 and TRBJ2-7; no reliable D call. Trimming cost V 3 bases and J 6 bases, with 15 bases left between them. This CDR3 contains 14 residues. Germline loops: CDR1 LGHNT, CDR2 FRNRAP. CDR3 protein: CASGFCATIPEQYF. Here the CDR3 DNA reads TGTGCTAGTGGTTTTTGCGCCACGATACCCGAGCAGTACTTC.

The chain employs TRBV2 and TRBJ1-3, with 7 positions matching TRBD1. CDR1 and CDR2 from the germline V gene are SNHLY and FYNNEI. Losses at the gene ends were 3 bases for V and 4 bases for J; bases not matched to a gene: 9. The length of the CDR3 is 16 residues. CDR3 sequence (DNA): TGTGCCAGCAGTGAGGAGGGGGCTAATCCCGGAAACACCATATATTTT. Translating it yields CASSEEGANPGNTIYF.

The V gene is TRBV5-8, the J gene TRBJ1-1; D is possibly TRBD1 (6 bases). V gave up 0 bases and J gave up 11 bases, with 11 bases separating them. The CDR3 covers 12 residues. CDR1 and CDR2 (germline): SGHTS, YDEGEE. This chain's CDR3 is CASSLVWDKAFF. As DNA, the CDR3 is TGTGCCAGCAGCTTGGTGTGGGACAAGGCTTTCTTT.

This chain joins TRBV9 and TRBJ1-1; D is uncertain. The CDR3 runs 12 residues. Looked up from germline, CDR1 is SGDLS and CDR2 is YYNGEE. Trimming cost V 4 bases and J 6 bases, with 10 bases left between them. The CDR3 sequence: CASSPGWAEAFF. The CDR3 bases are TGTGCCAGCAGCCCGGGTTGGGCTGAAGCTTTCTTT.

This clone was counted a few times. The V and J genes are TRBV5-1 and TRBJ1-3; 8 nucleotides agree with TRBD1. The trim removed 4 bases at V and 4 bases at J, leaving 7 bases unmatched. Per germline, CDR1 SGHRS and CDR2 YFSETQ. The CDR3 is 15 amino acids. The CDR3, as DNA: TGCGCCAGCAGCCCCAGGACAGGGTACGGAAACACCATATATTTT. Encoded protein: CASSPRTGYGNTIYF. Drawing the rest from reference TRBV5-1 and TRBJ1-3, the complete variable domain is KAGVTQTPRYLIKTRGQQVTLSCSPISGHRSVSWYQQTPGQGLQFLFEYFSETQRNKGNFPGRFSGRQFSNSRSEMNVSTLELGDSALYLCASSPRTGYGNTIYFGEGSWLTVV.

This sequence joins TRBV5-6 and TRBJ1-4, with TRBD1 identical over 8 bases. CDR3 length: 14 residues. The V gene end was trimmed by 4 bases and the J gene end by 8 bases; junction bases not matched to a gene: 7. Germline loops: CDR1 SGHDT, CDR2 YYEEEE. The CDR3 protein is CASSLDRGEEKLFF. CDR3 nucleotide sequence: TGTGCCAGCAGCCTCGACAGGGGTGAGGAAAAACTGTTTTTT.

The chain couples TRBV7-9 to TRBJ2-5; 8 nucleotides line up with TRBD2. CDR1 SEHNR and CDR2 FQNEAQ come from the germline V gene (reference sequence). Unmatched junction bases numbered 3, after V lost 4 bases and J lost 2 bases. The CDR3 sequence is 14 residues long. As DNA, the CDR3 is TGTGCCAGCAGCTCCCTAGCGGGTCAAGAGACCCAGTACTTC. Translation: CASSSLAGQETQYF.

The chain has TRBV11-2 and TRBJ1-1; 7 nucleotides agree with TRBD1. The ends lost 3 bases at V and 8 bases at J; junction bases unmatched: 9. This CDR3 spans 14 amino acids. The germline gives CDR1 SGHAT, CDR2 FQNNGV. CDR3 nucleotides: TGTGCCAGCAGCTTGATAATACAGGGGAAAGAAGCTTTCTTT. As protein: CASSLIIQGKEAFF.

The table lists this clone with a count of one. The chain combines TRBV4-2 with TRBJ2-3; no definite D call. The V gene lost 0 bases and the J gene lost 5 bases, with 9 bases spanning the gap. The CDR3 totals 14 residues. Germline loops: CDR1 LGHNA, CDR2 YNFKEQ. The CDR3 loop reads CASSQEFGQDTQYF. The CDR3 region has the DNA TGTGCCAGCAGCCAAGAGTTTGGGCAAGATACGCAGTATTTT.